Listed below are T cell receptor beta chains from one sample, sequenced in a study of cytomegalovirus exposure and HLA in healthy donors. TCRdb keeps only in-frame clones here, not all; method: immunoSEQ multiplex PCR. Among about 170,000 clones listed, 75% to 90% were seen once. Sample: PBMCs. Receptor source: a boy aged 2 to 9 in good health and CMV-seronegative. CDR3s include the opening cysteine and the closing phenylalanine or tryptophan. D genes are given only for firm matches. Clone size, where shown, is once, few, many, or a class for clones that have expanded.

TRBD1	-	TRBJ2-1	TRBV28	CASSFRVSGQRYNEQFF	TGTGCCAGCAGTTTTCGTGTGTCGGGACAGAGATACAATGAGCAGTTCTTC
-	-	TRBJ1-5	TRBV27	CASGATALRPQHF	TGTGCCAGCGGGGCTACGGCCCTTCGGCCCCAGCATTTT
TRBD1	-	TRBJ1-1	TRBV15	CATSRYRGLNTEAFF	TGTGCCACCAGCAGATACAGGGGGCTCAACACTGAAGCTTTCTTT
-	-	TRBJ2-1	TRBV2	CASSPSGDWGVGEQFF	TGTGCCAGCAGCCCATCGGGGGATTGGGGGGTCGGTGAGCAGTTCTTC
TRBD1	-	TRBJ2-3	TRBV29-1	CSVRTGGNTDTQYF	TGCAGCGTTCGGACAGGGGGGAACACAGATACGCAGTATTTT
-	-	TRBJ2-7	TRBV2	CASKGSVYEQYF	TGTGCCAGCAAAGGGAGTGTCTACGAGCAGTACTTC
-	-	TRBJ2-2	TRBV15	CATSRGNGGASGELFF	TGTGCCACCAGCAGAGGAAACGGAGGGGCCTCTGGGGAGCTGTTTTTT
TRBD1	-	TRBJ1-2	TRBV27	CASSLVATGEGYTF	TGTGCCAGCAGTTTAGTCGCGACAGGGGAAGGCTACACCTTC
TRBD1	few	TRBJ1-1	TRBV4-1	CASSRGTGAFLPTEAFF	TGCGCCAGCAGCCGAGGGACAGGGGCCTTTTTGCCCACTGAAGCTTTCTTT
-	once	TRBJ1-1	TRBV2	CASSVLPGQNTEAFF	TGTGCCAGCAGCGTCTTACCTGGGCAAAACACTGAAGCTTTCTTT
-	-	TRBJ2-1	TRBV25-1	CASSEEGGVGVRHNEQFF	TGTGCCAGCAGTGAAGAGGGGGGGGTGGGGGTTCGCCACAATGAGCAGTTCTTC
-	-	TRBJ1-2	TRBV6-4	CASSDSSQTEANGYTF	TGTGCCAGCAGTGACTCGAGTCAGACGGAGGCCAATGGCTACACCTTC
-	-	TRBJ2-2	TRBV2	CASSPQGYTGELFF	TGTGCCAGCAGCCCCCAGGGGTACACCGGGGAGCTGTTTTTT
TRBD2	-	TRBJ2-1	TRBV5-1	CASSLEGSGSSYEQFF	TGCGCCAGCAGCTTGGAGGGTAGCGGGAGTAGCTATGAGCAGTTCTTC
-	-	TRBJ2-5	TRBV11-2	CASSLVGRGIQETQYF	TGTGCCAGCAGCTTAGTGGGCAGGGGTATCCAAGAGACCCAGTACTTC
TRBD1	-	TRBJ1-2	TRBV5-6	CASSWGQRSYGYTF	TGTGCCAGCAGCTGGGGACAGCGTAGCTATGGCTACACCTTC
-	-	TRBJ2-7	TRBV18	CASSSGTGEQYF	TGTGCCAGCTCATCGGGTACCGGCGAGCAGTACTTC
TRBD2	-	TRBJ2-3	TRBV7-9	CASSLPGGGRDTQYF	TGTGCCAGCAGCCTGCCCGGGGGGGGCAGGGATACGCAGTATTTT
TRBD1	few	TRBJ2-1	TRBV2	CASSASGTGFSMYNEQFF	TGTGCCAGCAGTGCGTCCGGGACAGGGTTTTCAATGTACAATGAGCAGTTCTTC
TRBD2	few	TRBJ2-1	TRBV9	CASSVGLSLAGGPGWHEQFF	TGTGCCAGCAGCGTAGGCCTCTCGCTAGCGGGAGGGCCGGGATGGCATGAGCAGTTCTTC
-	-	TRBJ1-2	TRBV6-6	CASSPTGLYGYTF	TGTGCCAGCAGCCCCACAGGGCTCTATGGCTACACCTTC
-	-	TRBJ1-2	TRBV28	CASSLMGDLTYGYTF	TGTGCCAGCAGTTTAATGGGGGACTTAACCTATGGCTACACCTTC
TRBD1	-	TRBJ1-1	TRBV13	CASSVRRQGGNTEAFF	TGTGCCAGCAGCGTTAGGCGACAGGGCGGGAACACTGAAGCTTTCTTT
-	-	TRBJ2-2	TRBV5-1	CASSLSSGETGELFF	TGCGCCAGCAGCTTGTCGTCAGGGGAAACCGGGGAGCTGTTTTTT
TRBD1	-	TRBJ1-1	TRBV18	CASSLLSGTDNTEAFF	TGTGCCAGCTCACTACTATCCGGGACAGACAACACTGAAGCTTTCTTT
TRBD1	-	TRBJ1-2	TRBV2	CASSADRGLDGYTF	TGTGCCAGCAGCGCAGACAGGGGGCTCGATGGCTACACCTTC
-	few	TRBJ2-7	TRBV5-1	CASSLDAYEQYF	TGCGCCAGCAGCTTGGACGCGTACGAGCAGTACTTC
-	few	TRBJ2-2	TRBV11-2	CASSLDSYSGAGELFF	TGTGCCAGCAGCTTAGATTCTTACTCGGGGGCCGGGGAGCTGTTTTTT
-	-	TRBJ1-2	TRBV15	CATTQWGGRGYTF	TGTGCCACCACCCAATGGGGGGGTCGGGGCTACACCTTC
-	-	TRBJ1-1	TRBV5-4	CASSLGGVVVTEAFF	TGTGCCAGCAGCTTGGGCGGGGTGGTGGTAACTGAAGCTTTCTTT
-	-	TRBJ1-1	TRBV19	CASSDRGAEAFF	TGTGCCAGTAGTGACCGCGGGGCTGAAGCTTTCTTT
-	-	TRBJ1-2	TRBV7-9	CASRPRSQGYANYGYTF	TGTGCCAGCAGGCCAAGGTCACAGGGATATGCAAACTATGGCTACACCTTC